This T cell receptor beta chain was found in a study of T-cell memory formation after mild COVID-19. One entry per CDR3 protein results from TCRdb running MiXCR on the 5' RACE reads. The sample has 580,000 or so distinct CDR3 sequences; roughly 17% are singletons. Only a few counts were recorded for this clonotype. The CDR3 sequence is 15 residues long. V lost 4 bases, J lost 2 bases, and 9 bases lay in between. Per the germline V gene, CDR1 is LGHNA and CDR2 is YNFKEQ. The chain has TRBV4-2 and TRBJ2-6; D perhaps matches TRBD1 (5 bases). Sequenced material: PBMCs or a T cell subset sorted from them (not recorded which). The TCR was taken from an adult woman who had mild COVID-19 (a few samples of this study predate the infection). Cell type and time point are not known. CDR3 bases: TGTGCCAGCAGCCGACCCAGGGCTGGGGCCAACGTCCTGACTTTC. Its translation: CASSRPRAGANVLTF.